Below are 6 T cell receptor beta chains sequenced from a single sample in a study of blood T cell repertoires in COVID-19. The data were produced by immunoSEQ multiplex PCR, yet TCRdb's version contains in-frame clones alone and is incomplete. This sample yields tens of thousands of clones, of which over 75% are seen a single time; roughly 23% belongs to the top ten. Sample: peripheral blood. Source of these receptors: a human donor in a cohort sampled during active COVID-19.

The chain employs TRBV7-6 and TRBJ2-7; TRBD1 matches 10 bases. Germline CDR1 and CDR2: SGHVS and FNYEAQ. There are 16 residues in the CDR3. Losses at the gene ends were 2 bases for V and 0 bases for J; bases not matched to a gene: 4. Here the CDR3 DNA reads TGTGCCAGCAGCTTACCACGGACAGGGGGCTCCTACGAGCAGTACTTC. Translating it yields CASSLPRTGGSYEQYF.

This rearrangement joins TRBV19 to TRBJ1-2; 8 nucleotides match TRBD1. There are 13 residues in the CDR3. The junction had 5 bases not matched to a gene; V was cut back by 4 bases and J by 7 bases. Per germline, CDR1 LNHDA and CDR2 SQIVND (reference sequence). CDR3 DNA sequence: TGTGCCAGTAGTAGACAGGGGCAGGGTGGCTACACCTTC. It yields the protein CASSRQGQGGYTF.

V and J are TRBV5-1 and TRBJ1-4, with TRBD1 identical over 7 bases. The CDR3 totals 14 residues. With V trimmed by 3 bases and J by 4 bases, 3 bases remained unmatched. Per germline, CDR1 SGHRS and CDR2 YFSETQ. For the CDR3, the DNA is TGCGCCAGCAGCTCCCGGGACAGTAATGAAAAACTGTTTTTT. It translates to CASSSRDSNEKLFF.

The chain joins TRBV6-2 or TRBV6-3 to TRBJ1-2; a weak D match, TRBD1 (6 bases). Germline values: CDR1 MNHEY, CDR2 SVGEGT. Trimming took off 0 bases at V and 8 bases at J, with 16 bases between the two ends. CDR3 length equals 15 residues. The CDR3 sequence: CASSYSKTGTSGYTF. The CDR3 DNA reads as TGTGCCAGCAGTTACTCGAAGACCGGGACAAGCGGCTACACCTTC.

The V and J genes are TRBV6-5 and TRBJ2-7; TRBD1 is a possible D gene (5 bases). V was clipped by 7 bases and J by 7 bases, with 17 bases between them. Germline CDR1 and CDR2: MNHEY and SVGAGI. There are 13 residues in the CDR3. CDR3 sequence reads: CASIPWGDREQYF. CDR3 coding DNA: TGTGCCAGCATTCCATGGGGCGACAGAGAGCAGTACTTC.

The gene calls are TRBV14 and TRBJ1-1; D not resolved. Trimming left V 1 base short and J 10 bases short, with 10 bases between. This CDR3 comprises 12 residues. Germline assignment: CDR1 SGHDN and CDR2 FVKESK. CDR3 loop: CASSQGAEGAFF. In DNA, the CDR3 is TGTGCCAGCAGCCAAGGGGCCGAGGGAGCTTTCTTT.